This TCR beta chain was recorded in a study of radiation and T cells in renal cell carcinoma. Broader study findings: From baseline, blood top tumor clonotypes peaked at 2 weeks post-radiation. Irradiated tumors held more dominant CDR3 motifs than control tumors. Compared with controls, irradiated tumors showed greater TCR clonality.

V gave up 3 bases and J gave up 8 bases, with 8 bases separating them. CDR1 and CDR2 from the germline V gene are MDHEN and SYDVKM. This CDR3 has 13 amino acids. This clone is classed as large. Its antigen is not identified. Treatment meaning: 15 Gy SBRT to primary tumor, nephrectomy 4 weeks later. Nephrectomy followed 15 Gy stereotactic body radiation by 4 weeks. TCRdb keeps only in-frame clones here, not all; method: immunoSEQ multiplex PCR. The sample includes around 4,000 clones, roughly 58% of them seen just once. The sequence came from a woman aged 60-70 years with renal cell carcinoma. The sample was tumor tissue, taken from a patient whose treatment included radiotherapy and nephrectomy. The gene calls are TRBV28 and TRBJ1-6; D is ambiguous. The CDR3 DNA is TGTGCCAGCAGTTTGGTCAGGTATTCACCCCTCCACTTT. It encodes CASSLVRYSPLHF.